These 20 T cell receptor beta chains were all obtained from the same sample, sequenced in a study of blood T cell repertoires in COVID-19. Sequenced by immunoSEQ multiplex PCR; TCRdb stores in-frame clones only, minus some. The table records tens of thousands of clones, about 80% of them present only once. Material: peripheral blood. The receptors were gathered from a human donor in a cohort sampled during active COVID-19.

This chain connects TRBV29-1 to TRBJ1-2; tentative D call: TRBD1 (5 bases). V shed 7 bases and J shed 3 bases, with 9 bases lying between them. The germline gives CDR1 SQVTM, CDR2 ANQGSEA. The CDR3 is 11 residues long. The CDR3 loop reads CSAGGDYGYTF. Here the CDR3 DNA reads TGCAGCGCGGGAGGGGACTATGGCTACACCTTC.

The CDR3 nucleotides read TGTGCCAGCAGCTTAGATGCGTCCTCGGGTGGCTACACCTTC. This translates into CASSLDASSGGYTF. The gene calls are TRBV7-8 and TRBJ1-2; D unresolved. Germline loops: CDR1 SGHVS, CDR2 FQNEAQ. V lost 1 base and J lost 7, with 13 bases in between. The CDR3 is 14 amino acids.

V and J are TRBV2 and TRBJ1-5; 7 nucleotides line up with TRBD1. The V and J ends lost 8 bases and 3 bases, in that order; junction bases with no gene match: 7. The CDR3 length is 14 residues. The V gene's germline CDR1 is SNHLY and CDR2 FYNNEI. The CDR3 DNA reads TGTGCCAGCCAGAAGGGACAGAACAATCAGCCCCAGCATTTT. This sequence encodes CASQKGQNNQPQHF.

The V and J genes are TRBV29-1 and TRBJ2-5; D uncertain. The V and J ends lost 3 bases and 3 bases respectively, with 8 bases between them. From germline, CDR1 is SQVTM and CDR2 ANQGSEA. This CDR3 is built from 12 residues. CDR3 DNA: TGCAGCGTTGAGGTAGCAGAAGAGACCCAGTACTTC. It specifies CSVEVAEETQYF.

This clone was counted between two and nine times. This chain uses TRBV6-6 with TRBJ1-1, with 10 bases aligning to TRBD1. CDR1 and CDR2 from the germline V gene are MNHNY and SVGAGI (reference sequence). J gave up 9 bases and V 5 bases, and 9 bases lay outside the gene matches. This CDR3 is 14 amino acids long. The CDR3 bases are TGTGCCAGCAGTGTACTCAGGACAGGGGGTAAAGCTTTCTTT. Its protein is CASSVLRTGGKAFF.

This chain links TRBV3-1 (or the pseudogene TRBV3-2) with TRBJ1-5; D may be TRBD1 (6 bases). This CDR3 contains 16 residues. The germline gives CDR1 LGHDT, CDR2 YNNKEL (reference sequence). The ends were cut back, 5 bases at V and 0 bases at J, with 14 bases in the middle. The chain's CDR3 is CASSKGGVFSNQPQHF. As DNA, the CDR3 is TGTGCCAGCAGCAAAGGGGGGGTCTTTAGCAATCAGCCCCAGCATTTT.

This clone showed up just once. This chain connects TRBV28 to TRBJ1-6, with 9 bases identical to TRBD1. Germline V CDR1 and CDR2: MDHEN, SYDVKM. The CDR3 is 15 residues long. After removal of 5 bases from V and 7 bases from J, the junction contained 6 bases not matched to a gene. The CDR3 nucleotides are TGTGCCAGCAGTGAGGGGACAGGGCTAAATTCACCCCTCCACTTT. Its translation: CASSEGTGLNSPLHF.

As DNA, the CDR3 is TGTGCCAGCAGCTTAGGTAATAGCGGCAATGAGCAGTTCTTC. As protein: CASSLGNSGNEQFF. The genes are TRBV7-9 and TRBJ2-1, with D maybe TRBD2 (6 bases). Germline-derived CDR1 and CDR2 are SEHNR and FQNEAQ (reference sequence). The V end lost 1 base, the J end lost 6 bases, and 10 bases lay between the germline ends. The CDR3 contains 14 residues.

The chain has TRBV5-1 and TRBJ2-1; no firm D call. The CDR3 spans 14 residues. In germline, CDR1 is SGHRS, CDR2 YFSETQ. Trimming removed 0 bases from V and 4 bases from J, with 8 bases in between. The DNA of the CDR3 is TGCGCCAGCAGCTTGGCCCCAGAATACAATGAGCAGTTCTTC. Translation gives CASSLAPEYNEQFF.

The V gene is TRBV19, the J gene TRBJ2-7, with 7 bases matching TRBD1. This CDR3 spans 14 amino acids. Per germline, CDR1 LNHDA and CDR2 SQIVND (reference sequence). The junction had 3 bases not matched to a gene; V was cut back by 1 base and J by 3 bases. The CDR3 loop is CASSIVWDSYEQYF. CDR3 nucleotide sequence: TGTGCCAGTAGTATAGTTTGGGACAGCTACGAGCAGTACTTC. Full variable domain (rest looked up from reference TRBV19 and TRBJ2-7): DGGITQSPKYLFRKEGQNVTLSCEQNLNHDAMYWYRQDPGQGLRLIYYSQIVNDFQKGDIAEGYSVSREKKESFPLTVTSAQKNPTAFYLCASSIVWDSYEQYFGPGTRLTVT.

This clone came up a few times. V gene TRBV5-5 combines with J gene TRBJ2-7; no clear D. V was shortened by 2 bases and J by 2 bases, with 14 bases between the two germline ends. This CDR3 is built from 15 residues. Germline V CDR1 and CDR2: SGHKS, YYEKEE (reference sequence). DNA for the CDR3: TGTGCCAGCAGCTTCAGATCTGACACCCCCTACGAGCAGTACTTC. The encoded protein is CASSFRSDTPYEQYF.

The V and J genes are TRBV4-2 and TRBJ2-1, with 10 bases that match TRBD2. The germline V gene has CDR1 LGHNA and CDR2 YNFKEQ. The CDR3 extends over 15 amino acids. Unmatched junction bases numbered 9, after V lost 4 bases and J lost 9 bases. The CDR3 protein is CASSLLAGDGPEQFF. The CDR3 DNA sequence: TGTGCCAGCAGCCTCCTAGCGGGAGACGGGCCTGAGCAGTTCTTC.

This chain links TRBV7-7 with TRBJ2-5; 12 bases fit TRBD2. Germline-derived CDR1 and CDR2 are SSHAT and FNYEAQ (reference sequence). This CDR3 contains 15 residues. V dropped 5 bases and J dropped 5; count of bases not matched to a gene: 6. The CDR3 DNA reads TGTGCCAGCAGCGTACTAGCGGGGGGAGATGAGACCCAGTACTTC. Translating gives CASSVLAGGDETQYF.

The J gene is TRBJ1-4, the V gene TRBV11-2; 9 bases align to TRBD1. Germline V gives CDR1 SGHAT, CDR2 FQNNGV. The V gene end was trimmed by 3 bases and the J gene end by 8 bases; junction bases not matched to a gene: 1. The CDR3 runs 13 residues. The CDR3 DNA follows: TGTGCCAGCAGCTTGACAGGGGGAGAAAAACTGTTTTTT. Translating gives CASSLTGGEKLFF.

The chain couples TRBV30 to TRBJ1-1, with D unclear. The germline V and J ends were trimmed by 0 bases and 6 bases, with 5 bases remaining between them. CDR3 length: 11 residues. Germline V gives CDR1 GTSNPN, CDR2 SVGIG (reference sequence). The CDR3 here is CAWSVEAEAFF. The CDR3 nucleotides read TGTGCCTGGAGTGTAGAGGCTGAAGCTTTCTTT.

J is TRBJ1-1 and V is TRBV18, with D possibly TRBD1 on 5 matching bases. In germline, CDR1 is KGHSH, CDR2 LQKENI. CDR3 size: 13 residues. The V end was cut by 4 bases, the J end by 10 bases, with 16 bases between. CDR3 sequence reads: CASSREERGTAFF. CDR3 DNA sequence: TGTGCCAGCTCACGAGAGGAGCGCGGGACAGCTTTCTTT.

Here the CDR3 reads CASRQTEYTGELFF. In nucleotides, the CDR3 is TGTGCCAGCAGGCAGACAGAATACACCGGGGAGCTGTTTTTT. The chain has TRBV7-8 and TRBJ2-2; D might be TRBD1 (5 bases). CDR1 and CDR2 from the germline V gene are SGHVS and FQNEAQ. V lost 6 bases to trimming and J lost 3 bases, with 11 bases between them. This CDR3 is 14 amino acids long.

The chain recombines TRBV6-5 with TRBJ2-5, with 8 bases that match TRBD2. This CDR3 is built from 15 residues. The V gene end was trimmed by 7 bases and the J gene end by 0 bases; junction bases not matched to a gene: 7. The germline V gene has CDR1 MNHEY and CDR2 SVGAGI. DNA for the CDR3: TGTGCCAGCAAGCTCAGCGGGGGCCACCAAGAGACCCAGTACTTC. It is translated as CASKLSGGHQETQYF.

The chain employs TRBV5-1 and TRBJ1-2; 7 bases match TRBD1. The V gene end was trimmed by 3 bases and the J gene end by 9 bases; junction bases not matched to a gene: 5. This CDR3 has 12 residues. Germline CDR1 is SGHRS and CDR2 is YFSETQ. In DNA form, the CDR3 reads TGCGCCAGCAGCTCCGACAGGGTGCGCTACACCTTC. As protein: CASSSDRVRYTF.

The DNA of the CDR3 is TGTGCCAGCTCCCGGGAATGGGGTGAAAAACTGTTTTTT. It translates to CASSREWGEKLFF. V is TRBV18 and J is TRBJ1-4; D is undetermined. The CDR3 has 13 residues. Trimming pared 6 bases from V and 7 bases from J, leaving 12 bases between. In germline, CDR1 is KGHSH, CDR2 LQKENI. The full variable domain, in which reference TRBV18 and TRBJ1-4 provide the parts outside the CDR3, is NAGVMQNPRHLVRRRGQEARLRCSPMKGHSHVYWYRQLPEEGLKFMVYLQKENIIDESGMPKERFSAEFPKEGPSILRIQQVVRGDSAAYFCASSREWGEKLFFGSGTQLSVL.